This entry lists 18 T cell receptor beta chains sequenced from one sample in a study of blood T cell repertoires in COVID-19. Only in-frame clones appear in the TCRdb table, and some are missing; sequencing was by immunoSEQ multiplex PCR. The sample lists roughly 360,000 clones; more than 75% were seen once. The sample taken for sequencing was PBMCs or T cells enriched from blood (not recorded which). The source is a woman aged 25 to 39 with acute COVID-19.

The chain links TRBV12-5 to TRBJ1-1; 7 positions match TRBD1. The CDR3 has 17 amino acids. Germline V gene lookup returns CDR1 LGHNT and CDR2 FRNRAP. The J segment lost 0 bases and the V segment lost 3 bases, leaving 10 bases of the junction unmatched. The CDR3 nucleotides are TGTGCTAGTGGTTTTAGTCGGGACAGAGACATGAACACTGAAGCTTTCTTT. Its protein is CASGFSRDRDMNTEAFF.

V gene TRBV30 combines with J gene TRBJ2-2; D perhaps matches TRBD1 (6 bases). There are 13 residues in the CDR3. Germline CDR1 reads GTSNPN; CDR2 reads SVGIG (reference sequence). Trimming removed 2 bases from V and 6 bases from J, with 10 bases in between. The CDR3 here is CAWSLQGAGELFF. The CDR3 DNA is TGTGCCTGGAGTCTACAGGGTGCCGGGGAGCTGTTTTTT.

The CDR3 DNA follows: TGCGCCAGCAGCCTCACTAGCGGGGGGGCCTCACCCACAGATACGCAGTATTTT. Amino acid sequence: CASSLTSGGASPTDTQYF. V and J are TRBV5-1 and TRBJ2-3; 13 nucleotides match TRBD2. Germline-derived CDR1 and CDR2 are SGHRS and YFSETQ. The CDR3 is made up of 18 amino acids. Germline trimming cut 4 bases from V and 2 bases from J; bases unmatched to any gene: 10.

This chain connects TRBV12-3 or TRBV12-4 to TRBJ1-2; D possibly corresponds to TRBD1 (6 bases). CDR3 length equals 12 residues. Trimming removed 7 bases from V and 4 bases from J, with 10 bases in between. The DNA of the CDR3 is TGTGCCAGCAACAGGGACACCTATGGCTACACCTTC. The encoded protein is CASNRDTYGYTF.

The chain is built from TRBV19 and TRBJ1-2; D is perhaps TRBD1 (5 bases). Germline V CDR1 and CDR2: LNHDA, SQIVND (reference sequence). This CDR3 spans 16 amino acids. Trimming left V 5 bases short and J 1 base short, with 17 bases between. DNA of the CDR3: TGTGCCAGTAGTTCGCCCCCCGACAGATATAACTATGGCTACACCTTC. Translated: CASSSPPDRYNYGYTF.

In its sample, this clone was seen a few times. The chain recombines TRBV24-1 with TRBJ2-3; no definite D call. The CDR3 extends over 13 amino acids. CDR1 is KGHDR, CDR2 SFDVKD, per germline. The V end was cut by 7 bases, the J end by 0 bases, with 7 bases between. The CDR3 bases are TGTGCCACCAGGGAGACTAGCACAGATACGCAGTATTTT. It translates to CATRETSTDTQYF.

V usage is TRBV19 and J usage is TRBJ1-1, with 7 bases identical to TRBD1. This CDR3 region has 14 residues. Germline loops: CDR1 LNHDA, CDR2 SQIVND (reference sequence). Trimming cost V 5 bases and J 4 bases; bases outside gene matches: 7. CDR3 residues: CASSSQGVGTEAFF. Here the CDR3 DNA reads TGTGCCAGTAGTTCGCAGGGGGTGGGCACTGAAGCTTTCTTT. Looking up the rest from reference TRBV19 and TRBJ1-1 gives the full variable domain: DGGITQSPKYLFRKEGQNVTLSCEQNLNHDAMYWYRQDPGQGLRLIYYSQIVNDFQKGDIAEGYSVSREKKESFPLTVTSAQKNPTAFYLCASSSQGVGTEAFFGQGTRLTVV.

CDR3 amino acids: CASSQRSSYNSPLHF. Here the CDR3 DNA reads TGTGCCAGCAGTCAGCGGAGCTCCTATAATTCACCCCTCCACTTT. The chain couples TRBV6-2 or TRBV6-3 to TRBJ1-6, with unresolved D. Germline V gene sequence: CDR1 MNHEY, CDR2 SVGEGT. CDR3 length equals 15 residues. V was clipped by 5 bases and J by 0 bases, with 8 bases between them.

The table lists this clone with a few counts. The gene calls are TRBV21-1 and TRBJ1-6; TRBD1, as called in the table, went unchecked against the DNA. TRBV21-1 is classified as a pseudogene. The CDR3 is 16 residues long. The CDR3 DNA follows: TGTGCCAGCGGGCTTTTTAACAGCTCCTATAATTCACCCCTCCACTTT. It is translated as CASGLFNSSYNSPLHF.

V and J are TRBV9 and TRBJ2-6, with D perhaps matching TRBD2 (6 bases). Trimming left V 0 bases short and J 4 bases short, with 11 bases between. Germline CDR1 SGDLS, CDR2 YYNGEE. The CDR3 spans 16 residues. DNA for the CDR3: TGTGCCAGCAGCGTAGCCGGGGGATCGGGGGCCAACGTCCTGACTTTC. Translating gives CASSVAGGSGANVLTF. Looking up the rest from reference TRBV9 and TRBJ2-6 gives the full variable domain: DSGVTQTPKHLITATGQRVTLRCSPRSGDLSVYWYQQSLDQGLQFLIQYYNGEERAKGNILERFSAQQFPDLHSELNLSSLELGDSALYFCASSVAGGSGANVLTFGAGSRLTVL.

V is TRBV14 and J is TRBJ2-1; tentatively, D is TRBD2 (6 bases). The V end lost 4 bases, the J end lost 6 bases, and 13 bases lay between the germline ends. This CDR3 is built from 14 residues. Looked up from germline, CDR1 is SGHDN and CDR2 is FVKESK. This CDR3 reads CASSRGDFFNEQFF. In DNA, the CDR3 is TGTGCCAGCAGCCGCGGGGATTTTTTCAATGAGCAGTTCTTC.

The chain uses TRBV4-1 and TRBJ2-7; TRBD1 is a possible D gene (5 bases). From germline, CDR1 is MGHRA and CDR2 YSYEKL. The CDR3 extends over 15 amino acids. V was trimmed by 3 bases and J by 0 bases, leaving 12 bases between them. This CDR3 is CASSQYTGSSYEQYF. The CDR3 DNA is TGCGCCAGCAGCCAGTACACAGGAAGCTCCTACGAGCAGTACTTC.

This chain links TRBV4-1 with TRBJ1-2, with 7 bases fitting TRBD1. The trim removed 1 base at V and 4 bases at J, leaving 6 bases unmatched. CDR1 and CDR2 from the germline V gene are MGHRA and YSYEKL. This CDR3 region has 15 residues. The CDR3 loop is CASSQVEGAGYGYTF. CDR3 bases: TGCGCCAGCAGCCAAGTGGAGGGGGCTGGCTATGGCTACACCTTC.

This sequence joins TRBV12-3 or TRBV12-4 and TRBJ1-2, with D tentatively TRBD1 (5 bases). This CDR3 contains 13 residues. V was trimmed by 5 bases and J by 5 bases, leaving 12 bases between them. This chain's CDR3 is CASSTSQGYGYTF. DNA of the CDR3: TGTGCCAGCAGTACCTCCCAGGGATATGGCTACACCTTC.

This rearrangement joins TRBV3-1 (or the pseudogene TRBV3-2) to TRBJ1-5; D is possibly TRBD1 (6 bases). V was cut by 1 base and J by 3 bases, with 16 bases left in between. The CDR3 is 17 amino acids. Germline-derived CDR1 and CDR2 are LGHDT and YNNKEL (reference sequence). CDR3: CASSQGAGGRVNQPQHF. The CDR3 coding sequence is TGTGCCAGCAGCCAAGGTGCGGGGGGGCGCGTCAATCAGCCCCAGCATTTT.

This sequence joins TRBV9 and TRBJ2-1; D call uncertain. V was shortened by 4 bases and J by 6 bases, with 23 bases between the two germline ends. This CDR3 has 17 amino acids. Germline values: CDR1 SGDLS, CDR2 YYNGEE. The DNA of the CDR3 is TGTGCCAGCAGCCCCCGCCGTGACTCACACCTGGGCAATGAGCAGTTCTTC. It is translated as CASSPRRDSHLGNEQFF.

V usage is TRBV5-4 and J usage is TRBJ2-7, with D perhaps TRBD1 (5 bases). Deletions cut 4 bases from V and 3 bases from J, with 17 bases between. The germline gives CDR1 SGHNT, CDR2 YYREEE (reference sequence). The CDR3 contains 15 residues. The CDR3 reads CASSLSPGQGYEQYF. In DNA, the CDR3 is TGTGCCAGCAGCCTTTCCCCTGGGCAGGGCTACGAGCAGTACTTC.

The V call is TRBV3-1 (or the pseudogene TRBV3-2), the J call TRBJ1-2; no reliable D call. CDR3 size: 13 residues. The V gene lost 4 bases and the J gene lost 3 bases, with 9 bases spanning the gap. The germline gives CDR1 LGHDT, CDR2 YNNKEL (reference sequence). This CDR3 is CASSPRGYYGYTF. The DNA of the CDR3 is TGTGCCAGCAGCCCCCGCGGGTACTATGGCTACACCTTC.